This is a list of T cell receptor beta chains from one sample in a study of cytomegalovirus exposure and HLA in healthy donors. Data came from immunoSEQ multiplex PCR; TCRdb stores just in-frame clones and leaves some out. The sample records approximately 150,000 clones, 85% to 90% being singletons. Sequencing input: PBMCs. The origin of the receptors is a woman aged 18-29 years in good health and CMV-seropositive. Each CDR3 is given with its conserved first and last residue. D genes are given only for firm matches. Clone size is shown for a subset of rows, as once, few, many or a class of expanded clone.

.	TRBV21-1	TRBJ1-1	.	TGTGCCAGCAGCAAACCCTGGACATGGGTACGGACTGAAGCTTTCTTT	CASSKPWTWVRTEAFF
TRBD1	TRBV11-3	TRBJ1-3	.	TGTGCCAGCAGCTTGGGACAGGGAAACACCATATATTTT	CASSLGQGNTIYF
.	TRBV11-3	TRBJ2-7	.	TGTGCCAGCAGTTGGGAGGACCGACTCTCCTACGAGCAGTACTTC	CASSWEDRLSYEQYF
.	TRBV6-6	TRBJ1-5	.	TGTGCCAGCAGTTACCCCAGGTCTGAGCCCCAGCATTTT	CASSYPRSEPQHF
.	TRBV6-5	TRBJ2-2	.	TGTGCCAGCACCCAACAGGGGAACACCGGGGAGCTGTTTTTT	CASTQQGNTGELFF
.	TRBV5-4	TRBJ2-7	.	TGTGCCAGCAGCTTGCAGGGTCGCTACGAGCAGTACTTC	CASSLQGRYEQYF
TRBD2	TRBV7-2	TRBJ2-7	.	TGTGCCAGCAGCTTAGCGGGCGGGAGCTCGTCCTACGAGCAGTACTTC	CASSLAGGSSSYEQYF
.	TRBV5-1	TRBJ2-2	.	TGCGCCAGCAGCTTTTTTTCATCCGGCGGGTGGAACACCGGGGAGCTGTTTTTT	CASSFFSSGGWNTGELFF
TRBD2	TRBV29-1	TRBJ2-7	.	TGCAGCGTTGCCTCTCTAGCGGGAGGAGGTGAGCAGTACTTC	CSVASLAGGGEQYF
TRBD2	TRBV6-1	TRBJ2-7	once	TGTGCCAGCAGTAAACCGGGACTAGCGGGAATCGAGCAGTACTTC	CASSKPGLAGIEQYF
.	TRBV5-4	TRBJ1-5	.	TGTGCCAGCAGCTTGGGAAGGGGCCAATATCAGCCCCAGCATTTT	CASSLGRGQYQPQHF
TRBD1	TRBV4-2	TRBJ1-2	.	TGTGCCAGCAGCCAAGATACGACAGGGATATATGGCTACACCTTC	CASSQDTTGIYGYTF
TRBD2	TRBV5-1	TRBJ2-1	.	TGCGCCAGCAGCTTGGATAGCGGGAGGGACGGTGAGCAGTTCTTC	CASSLDSGRDGEQFF
.	TRBV10-1	TRBJ2-3	.	TGCGCCAGCAGTGACGGGCAGGGGAGCACAGATACGCAGTATTTT	CASSDGQGSTDTQYF